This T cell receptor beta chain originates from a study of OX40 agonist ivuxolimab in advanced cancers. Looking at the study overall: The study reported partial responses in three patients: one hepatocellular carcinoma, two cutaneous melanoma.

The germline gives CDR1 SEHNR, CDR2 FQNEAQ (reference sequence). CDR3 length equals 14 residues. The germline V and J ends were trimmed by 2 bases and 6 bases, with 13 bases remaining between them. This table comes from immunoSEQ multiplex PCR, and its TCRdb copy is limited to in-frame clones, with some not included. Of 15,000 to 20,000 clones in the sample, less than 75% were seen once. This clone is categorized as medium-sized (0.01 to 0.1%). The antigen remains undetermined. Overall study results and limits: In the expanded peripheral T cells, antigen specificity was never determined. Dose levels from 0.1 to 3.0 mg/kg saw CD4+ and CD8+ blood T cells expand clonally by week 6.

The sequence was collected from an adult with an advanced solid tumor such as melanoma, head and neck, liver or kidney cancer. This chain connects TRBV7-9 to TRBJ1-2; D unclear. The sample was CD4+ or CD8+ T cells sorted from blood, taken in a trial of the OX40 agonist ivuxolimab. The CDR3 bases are TGTGCCAGCAGCTTATCGATGGCCCCCGATGGCTACACCTTC. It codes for CASSLSMAPDGYTF. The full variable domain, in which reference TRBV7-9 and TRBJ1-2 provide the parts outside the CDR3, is DTGVSQNPRHKITKRGQNVTFRCDPISEHNRLYWYRQTLGQGPEFLTYFQNEAQLEKSRLLSDRFSAERPKGSFSTLEIQRTEQGDSAMYLCASSLSMAPDGYTFGSGTRLTVV.